The subject of this entry is one T cell receptor beta chain. This entry is derived from a study of blood T cell repertoires in COVID-19. Overall study context: PBMCs, B-cell-depleted T cells, or T cells were the source of the cDNA or gDNA that made up the material.

Germline-derived CDR1 and CDR2 are SEHNR and FQNEAQ (reference sequence). This CDR3 is built from 14 residues. The V and J ends lost 6 bases and 7 bases, in that order; junction bases with no gene match: 5. Authors' analysis steps: Amplification of reference gene primers provided the estimated nucleated cell counts. The assay was immunoSEQ multiplex PCR, and TCRdb's table has in-frame clones only and misses some. V and J calls and clone size are given by that table; D and trimming were obtained from the DNA. The sample carries 100,000 to 150,000 clones, about 88% recorded once. The sequenced material came from peripheral blood. The chain links TRBV7-9 to TRBJ1-6; 8 bases line up with TRBD1. The receptor's source is a woman aged 80 or over with acute or convalescent COVID-19. CDR3 nucleotide sequence: TGTGCCAGCAGTCGTGGACAGGGAAATTCACCCCTCCACTTT. It is translated as CASSRGQGNSPLHF. Full variable domain (remainder filled in from reference TRBV7-9 and TRBJ1-6): DTGVSQNPRHKITKRGQNVTFRCDPISEHNRLYWYRQTLGQGPEFLTYFQNEAQLEKSRLLSDRFSAERPKGSFSTLEIQRTEQGDSAMYLCASSRGQGNSPLHFGNGTRLTVT.